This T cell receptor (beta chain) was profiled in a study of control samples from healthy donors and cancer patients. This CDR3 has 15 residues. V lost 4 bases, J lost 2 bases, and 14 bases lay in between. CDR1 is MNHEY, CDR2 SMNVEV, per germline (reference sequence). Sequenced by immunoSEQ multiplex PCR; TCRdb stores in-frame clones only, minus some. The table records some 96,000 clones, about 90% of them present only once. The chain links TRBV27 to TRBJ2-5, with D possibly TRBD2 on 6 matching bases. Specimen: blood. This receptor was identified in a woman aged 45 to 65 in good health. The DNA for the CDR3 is TGTGCCAGCAGTTCCCGGGGGAGCACACAAGAGACCCAGTACTTC. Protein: CASSSRGSTQETQYF.